The 29 T cell receptor beta chains below come from one sample, sequenced in a study of CD8+ T cells in alopecia areata. Alopecia areata patients provided lesional scalp punch biopsies and peripheral blood, both collected for the study. Extracted RNA was reverse transcribed, and the resulting cDNA served as sequencing template. Repertoires were generated with immunoSEQ multiplex PCR, while TCRdb's copy carries only in-frame clones and drops some. In the table there are about 15,000 clones, 60% of which are singletons. The specimen was skin. These receptor sequences come from a human donor with alopecia areata.

V is TRBV4-1 and J is TRBJ2-5, with a possible D match to TRBD2 (6 bases). From germline, CDR1 is MGHRA and CDR2 YSYEKL. The V and J ends lost 4 bases and 2 bases respectively, with 26 bases between them. This CDR3 region has 19 residues. CDR3 residues: CASSPILWRTGEEQETQYF. CDR3 nucleotide sequence: TGCGCCAGCAGCCCGATTTTGTGGCGAACGGGGGAGGAGCAAGAGACCCAGTACTTC.

V is TRBV7-9 and J is TRBJ1-1; D is possibly TRBD1 (6 bases). This CDR3 comprises 16 residues. In germline, CDR1 is SEHNR, CDR2 FQNEAQ (reference sequence). Deletions cut 5 bases from V and 0 bases from J, with 16 bases between. The CDR3 nucleotides are TGTGCCAGCAGCCTCGGACAGCGTCTCATGAACACTGAAGCTTTCTTT. This sequence encodes CASSLGQRLMNTEAFF.

The J gene is TRBJ2-7, the V gene TRBV28, with 8 bases identical to TRBD1. After removal of 7 bases from V and 0 bases from J, the junction contained 5 bases not matched to a gene. Germline assignment: CDR1 MDHEN and CDR2 SYDVKM. The CDR3 runs 14 residues. The CDR3 is CASTGQVSSYEQYF. The CDR3 nucleotides are TGTGCCAGCACGGGACAGGTCAGCTCCTACGAGCAGTACTTC.

CDR3 DNA: TGCAGCGCCCAGCGGACTAGTCGTTGTTGCAGTGAGCAGTTCTTC. Its translation: CSAQRTSRCCSEQFF. The rearrangement links TRBV29-1 to TRBJ2-1, with 7 bases identical to TRBD2. This CDR3 region has 15 residues. CDR1 and CDR2 (germline): SQVTM, ANQGSEA. The V gene end was trimmed by 7 bases and the J gene end by 9 bases; junction bases not matched to a gene: 18.

This chain joins TRBV10-3 and TRBJ2-7, with D maybe TRBD1 (5 bases). The CDR3 length is 13 residues. V was pared by 10 bases and J by 2 bases, with 15 bases between. Germline V gene data show CDR1 as ENHRY and CDR2 as SYGVKD. CDR3 sequence reads: CATTDSEPYEQYF. Written as DNA, the CDR3 is TGTGCCACCACAGACAGCGAACCCTACGAGCAGTACTTC.

This clone was detected only a few times. This sequence joins TRBV6-6 and TRBJ2-7, with a weak D call TRBD1 (6 bases). Germline V gene lookup returns CDR1 MNHNY and CDR2 SVGAGI (reference sequence). The CDR3 consists of 14 residues. Trimming removed 7 bases from V and 0 bases from J, with 13 bases in between. CDR3 in amino acids: CASKGDTVSYEQYF. The CDR3 DNA is TGTGCCAGCAAAGGGGACACCGTCTCCTACGAGCAGTACTTC.

This clone was seen a few times. This chain joins TRBV7-2 and TRBJ1-2; D not resolved. The CDR3 totals 14 residues. Germline loops: CDR1 SGHTA, CDR2 FQGNSA. The V and J ends lost 5 bases and 4 bases respectively, with 14 bases between them. The CDR3 DNA sequence: TGTGCCAGCAGCAGCGGACCGTTCCGCTATGGCTACACCTTC. Translation gives CASSSGPFRYGYTF.

This clone has more than one count but fewer than ten. V usage is TRBV30 and J usage is TRBJ2-2, with 8 bases aligning to TRBD2. From germline, CDR1 is GTSNPN and CDR2 SVGIG (reference sequence). Losses at the gene ends were 1 base for V and 6 bases for J; bases not matched to a gene: 7. The CDR3 extends over 15 amino acids. The CDR3 region is CAWSAGGPHSGELFF. The CDR3 DNA reads as TGTGCCTGGAGTGCGGGAGGGCCGCATTCCGGGGAGCTGTTTTTT.

This chain joins TRBV4-1 and TRBJ2-5, with D perhaps TRBD1 (6 bases). The CDR3 is 16 residues long. V gave up 2 bases and J gave up 6 bases, with 19 bases separating them. Germline CDR1 MGHRA, CDR2 YSYEKL. The CDR3 DNA follows: TGCGCCAGCAGCCAAAATCCCCAGGGGAATCGAAAGACCCAGTACTTC. Amino acids: CASSQNPQGNRKTQYF.

This clone was picked up a small number of times. The rearrangement joins TRBV7-3 to TRBJ2-1; D is perhaps TRBD1 (6 bases). Trimming took 3 bases from V and 10 from J, leaving 10 bases between them. The CDR3 is made up of 12 amino acids. Germline CDR1 SGHTA, CDR2 FQGTGA. As DNA, the CDR3 is TGTGCCAGCAGCTTGGACAGCGGAGAGCAGTTCTTC. This sequence encodes CASSLDSGEQFF.

The rearrangement uses TRBV6-1 and TRBJ2-3; D gene unclear. The CDR3 covers 12 residues. The germline V gene has CDR1 MNHNS and CDR2 SASEGT. V was pared by 6 bases and J by 10 bases, with 14 bases between. The CDR3 region has the DNA TGTGCCAGCAGCCCTAAGCGTAGCCCGCAGTATTTT. Its translation: CASSPKRSPQYF.

V is TRBV7-9 and J is TRBJ2-1, with 8 bases that match TRBD2. Germline CDR1 and CDR2: SEHNR and FQNEAQ (reference sequence). J gave up 2 bases and V 2 bases, and 8 bases lay outside the gene matches. The CDR3 consists of 17 residues. This chain's CDR3 is CASSLREGQIPYNEQFF. The CDR3 DNA reads TGTGCCAGCAGCTTACGGGAGGGACAAATCCCCTACAATGAGCAGTTCTTC.

The chain couples TRBV6-6 to TRBJ2-5; D gene ambiguous. This CDR3 region has 16 residues. Germline loops: CDR1 MNHNY, CDR2 SVGAGI (reference sequence). Trimming took off 0 bases at V and 4 bases at J, with 15 bases between the two ends. In nucleotides, the CDR3 is TGTGCCAGCAGTTACTCCCTAATAGATTATGGAGAGACCCAGTACTTC. Protein sequence: CASSYSLIDYGETQYF.

The J gene is TRBJ2-1, the V gene TRBV19; possibly TRBD1 or TRBD2 for D (5 bases each). Deletions cut 5 bases from V and 5 bases from J, with 16 bases between. The CDR3 spans 15 residues. Germline V gene data show CDR1 as LNHDA and CDR2 as SQIVND (reference sequence). CDR3 residues: CASSWTVGQNNEQFF. The CDR3 DNA reads TGTGCCAGTAGTTGGACTGTCGGACAAAACAATGAGCAGTTCTTC.

This chain uses TRBV6-6 with TRBJ2-1; 9 positions agree with TRBD1. V lost 6 bases and J lost 8; bases outside the gene matches: 11. This CDR3 spans 15 amino acids. Germline V CDR1 and CDR2: MNHNY, SVGAGI (reference sequence). The CDR3 nucleotides are TGTGCCAGCAGCCCGGGACAGGGAGAAGTGGATGAGCAGTTCTTC. It yields the protein CASSPGQGEVDEQFF.

This clone was seen a single time. This chain joins TRBV19 and TRBJ2-7; no firm D call. This CDR3 is built from 13 residues. CDR1 and CDR2 from the germline V gene are LNHDA and SQIVND (reference sequence). V was clipped by 4 bases and J by 6 bases, with 13 bases between them. CDR3 nucleotide sequence: TGTGCCAGTAGTACAGGACCCACCCGCGAGCAGTACTTC. It is translated as CASSTGPTREQYF.

This chain uses TRBV27 with TRBJ2-5; D is undetermined. The CDR3 consists of 11 residues. With 4 bases removed from V and 7 bases from J, the gap between germline ends came to 7 bases. Germline V gene sequence: CDR1 MNHEY, CDR2 SMNVEV (reference sequence). This chain's CDR3 is CASSSGPTQYF. The CDR3 DNA sequence: TGTGCCAGCAGTTCCGGGCCGACCCAGTACTTC.

The chain employs TRBV7-9 and TRBJ1-1, with TRBD1 matching over 10 bases. The CDR3 runs to 17 residues. The V gene's germline CDR1 is SEHNR and CDR2 FQNEAQ (reference sequence). J lost 7 bases, V lost 3 bases, and 14 bases had no gene match. The CDR3 spells CASSFGGTGASRGEAFF. In nucleotides, the CDR3 is TGTGCCAGCAGCTTTGGCGGGACAGGGGCCTCCCGGGGTGAAGCTTTCTTT.

In its sample, this clone was seen once. The rearrangement uses TRBV7-9 and TRBJ1-5; tentatively, D is TRBD1 (5 bases). Germline V gives CDR1 SEHNR, CDR2 FQNEAQ (reference sequence). Trimming cost V 0 bases and J 0 bases, with 12 bases left between them. This CDR3 is 17 amino acids long. The CDR3 DNA reads as TGTGCCAGCAGCTTAGCGACAGACAGTTATAGCAATCAGCCCCAGCATTTT. As protein: CASSLATDSYSNQPQHF.

This clone showed up just a few times. At one end the junction does not follow the germline gene, possibly because of a read error. The CDR3 spells CASSLWGTVF. CDR3 bases: TGTGCCAGCAGCTTATGGGGGACAGTCTTT. This rearrangement joins TRBV5-8 to TRBJ2-3; TRBD1 matches 7 bases. Germline V gives CDR1 SGHTS, CDR2 YDEGEE. There are 10 residues in the CDR3. Full variable domain (missing parts from reference TRBV5-8 and TRBJ2-3): EAGVTQSPTHLIKTRGQQATLRCSPISGHTSVYWYQQALGLGLQFLLWYDEGEERNRGNFPPRFSGRQFPNYSSELNVNALELEDSALYLCASSLWGTVFGPGTRLTVL.

The J gene is TRBJ2-5, the V gene TRBV19; D possibly corresponds to TRBD1 (7 bases). The end of the DNA fits TRBJ2-7 better, so the J call may be wrong. The CDR3 is 13 amino acids. Germline-derived CDR1 and CDR2 are LNHDA and SQIVND (reference sequence). CDR3 sequence reads: CASSAGQTYEQYF. DNA for the CDR3: TGTGCCAGTAGTGCGGGACAGACTTACGAGCAGTACTTC.

The chain combines TRBV6-5 with TRBJ1-4, with 9 nucleotides matching TRBD1. The junction had 5 bases not matched to a gene; V was cut back by 1 base and J by 8 bases. Germline lookup yields CDR1 MNHEY and CDR2 SVGAGI. CDR3 length: 15 amino acids. CDR3 loop: CASSYWGQGNEKLFF. The CDR3 nucleotides are TGTGCCAGCAGTTACTGGGGACAGGGTAACGAAAAACTGTTTTTT.

Of note for this clone: A read error may account for a junction end that differs from germline. CDR3 in amino acids: CATSPNTWELFF. CDR3 DNA sequence: TGTGCCACCAGCCCCAACACCTGGGAGCTGTTTTTT. The J gene is TRBJ2-2, the V gene TRBV15; no definite D call. Germline values: CDR1 LNHNV, CDR2 YYDKDF (reference sequence). The CDR3 runs 12 residues.

V gene TRBV5-1 combines with J gene TRBJ2-7; TRBD2 matches at 8 bases. This CDR3 comprises 15 residues. CDR1 is SGHRS, CDR2 YFSETQ, per germline. With V trimmed by 3 bases and J by 5 bases, 10 bases remained unmatched. DNA for the CDR3: TGCGCCAGCAGCTGGCGGGGGGCCCAGGGTGACGAGCAGTACTTC. Its protein product is CASSWRGAQGDEQYF.

The J gene is TRBJ2-7, the V gene TRBV5-1, with 9 bases identical to TRBD1. J gave up 4 bases and V 7 bases, and 15 bases lay outside the gene matches. The length of the CDR3 is 16 residues. From germline, CDR1 is SGHRS and CDR2 YFSETQ. The CDR3 region has the DNA TGCGCCAGCGGCAAGGGACAGGGAGGTATAAGGTACGAGCAGTACTTC. Residues: CASGKGQGGIRYEQYF.

V is TRBV4-1 and J is TRBJ1-3, with a possible D match to TRBD1 (6 bases). CDR3 length: 15 residues. The germline V and J ends were trimmed by 0 bases and 3 bases, with 9 bases remaining between them. CDR1 MGHRA and CDR2 YSYEKL come from the germline V gene. For the CDR3, the DNA is TGCGCCAGCAGCCAAGAGGGGGCAAGTGGAAACACCATATATTTT. This encodes CASSQEGASGNTIYF.

The chain recombines TRBV5-1 with TRBJ2-2; 11 bases are shared with TRBD1. V was pared by 3 bases and J by 7 bases, with 8 bases of the junction left unmatched. Germline CDR1 and CDR2: SGHRS and YFSETQ. This CDR3 is 16 amino acids long. The CDR3 is CASSSGQGASFGELFF. The DNA for the CDR3 is TGCGCCAGCAGCTCAGGACAGGGGGCTTCATTCGGGGAGCTGTTTTTT.

CDR3 in amino acids: CASSQVNLVSTDTQYF. In DNA form, the CDR3 reads TGCGCCAGCAGCCAAGTAAACCTAGTCAGCACAGATACGCAGTATTTT. The chain combines TRBV4-3 with TRBJ2-3, with D unresolved. The CDR3 extends over 16 amino acids. The germline CDR1 and CDR2 sequences are LGHNA and YSLEER. V shed 1 base and J shed 0 bases, with 11 bases lying between them.

This rearrangement joins TRBV29-1 to TRBJ2-4; D may be TRBD2 (5 bases). Germline V CDR1 and CDR2: SQVTM, ANQGSEA. The CDR3 totals 13 residues. V lost 4 bases to trimming and J lost 7 bases, with 14 bases between them. CDR3 nucleotide sequence: TGCAGCGTTGGAGCCACCGGCGGGAACATTCAGTACTTC. Amino acids: CSVGATGGNIQYF.